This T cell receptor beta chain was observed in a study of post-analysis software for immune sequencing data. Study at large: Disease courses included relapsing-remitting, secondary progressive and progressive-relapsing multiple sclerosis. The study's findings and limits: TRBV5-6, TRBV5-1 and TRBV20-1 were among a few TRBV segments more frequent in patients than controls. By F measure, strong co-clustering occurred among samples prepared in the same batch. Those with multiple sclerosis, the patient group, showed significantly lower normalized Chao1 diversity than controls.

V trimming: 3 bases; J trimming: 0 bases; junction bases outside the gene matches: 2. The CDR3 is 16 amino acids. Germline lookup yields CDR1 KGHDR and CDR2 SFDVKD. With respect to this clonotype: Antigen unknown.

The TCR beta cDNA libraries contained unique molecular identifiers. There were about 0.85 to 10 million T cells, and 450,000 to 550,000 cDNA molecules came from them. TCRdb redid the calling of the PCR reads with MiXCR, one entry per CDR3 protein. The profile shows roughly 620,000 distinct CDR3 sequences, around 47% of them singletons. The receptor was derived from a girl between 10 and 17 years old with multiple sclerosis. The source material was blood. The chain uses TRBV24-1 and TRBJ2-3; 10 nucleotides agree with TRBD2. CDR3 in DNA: TGTGCCACCAGTGATACGACTAGCGGGAGCACAGATACGCAGTATTTT. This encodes CATSDTTSGSTDTQYF.